The present entry profiles one T cell receptor (beta chain) with its context. No antigen is known for it. No base-level quality is on record; no much larger clone is a single base apart. The treatment or condition label, as the study defines it: suppressive antiretroviral therapy. Cells were stimulated with lysates of CMV-infected fibroblasts at roughly 10 ug/mL. Memory populations depleted of antigen-responding cells were obtained by sorting nonresponding CD40L-negative CD69-negative CD45RO-high memory CD4+ T cells. HIV-1-infected adults in whom suppressive ART had been started during chronic infection were enrolled as participants. Participants had undetectable plasma HIV-1 RNA below 50 copies/mL for at least 4 years. To be included, a participant needed positive CMV serology and a CD4+ T cell count above 400 cells/uL. Before stimulation, PBMCs were isolated using density centrifugation and depleted of CD8+ T cells. CD8-depleted PBMCs were stimulated for over 15 hours with anti-CD28/CD49d costimulation, CD40-blocking antibody and enfuvirtide to prevent new infections. Cell sorting was performed on a Beckman Coulter MoFlo Legacy or XDP sorter, and dead cells were excluded with propidium iodide. Genomic DNA was extracted using the QIAamp DNA Mini Kit for samples with more than one million cells and using the Quick-DNA Microprep Kit for all other samples.

This sample stems from a study of persistence of HIV-infected CD4 T cells (dated by TCRdb to 2018 to 2021). With respect to the entire study: The study isolated CMV- and HIV-1 Gag-responding CD4+ T cells from ART-treated individuals to examine antigen-driven clonal expansion of HIV-1-infected cells. Peripheral blood samples of up to 180 mL were collected at multiple time points, except for two participants, who underwent leukapheresis at a single time point. Participants had been on suppressive ART for a median of roughly eight years. For the TCR cluster analysis across participants, about 8 participants were included for CMV and 7 participants for Gag. Proviral sequencing was used to assess clonality among infected cells, whereas TCRbeta sequencing gauged the clonality of all cells within each sorted population.

The immunoSEQ hsTCRB assay version 4 in survey mode was used to sequence TCRbeta repertoires from genomic DNA. Genomic DNA was diluted to roughly 9.8 ng/uL, using up to 1 ug per sample for TCRbeta sequencing. The authors' pipeline ran thus. ImmunoSeq Analyzer 3.0 was used for analysis of TCRbeta data, and diversity was computed on productive nucleotide rearrangements. Lower-bound TCR diversity was estimated with the improved Chao index, and clonality with the Gini coefficient using the Immunarch R package. Different nucleotide rearrangements encoding the same CDR3beta amino acid sequence were counted as distinct clonotypes. Differential abundance analysis found TCRbeta sequences that were significantly enriched in antigen-responding cells compared with anti-CD3/anti-CD28-activated cells. GLIPH2 clustered TCRs by predicted peptide-MHC specificity, both within individual participants and across merged participant data sets. In its TCRdb copy, this immuneACCESS table keeps in-frame sequences only and misses some clones. Where compared with another copy, unresolved V genes explain less than half of these, and the others have no known cause. V, J and clone size were drawn from that table, and D and trimming were deduced from the DNA. The sample table lists 48,000 or so clones, 75% to 85% of them with a count of one. The ten biggest clones cover about 3% of the sample.

The research as a whole found: Enrichment of degenerate expanded CDR3beta sequences was found in antigen-responding cells, suggesting convergent selection of CD4+ responses to CMV and Gag. Only a small number of individuals took part in the study, and only a limited range of antigens was tested. TCR oligoclonality correlated with proviral oligoclonality within the same sorted populations. Bulk TCR analyses could not be restricted to the rare CMV-responding cells that actually carried HIV-1 proviruses. TCRbeta richness in CMV- and Gag-responding cells was significantly lower than in anti-CD3/anti-CD28-responding cells; CMV-responding cells had higher oligoclonality than CD3/CD28-stimulated and Gag-responding cells.

This material consisted of CD4+ T cells sorted from PBMCs after roughly 18-hour stimulation, taken from a patient who received antiretroviral therapy. Interpreted using the paper, the cell subset or site label stands for: CD40L-CD69- CD45RO-high memory CD4 T cells not responding to CMV lysate. This sequence originates from an adult man with HIV who was CMV-seropositive.

The DNA is TGTGCCAGCAGTCCATCAAACACTAATGAAAAACTGTTTTTT. This sequence encodes CASSPSNTNEKLFF. The sequence is built from TRBV27 and TRBJ1-4; the D gene is not confidently resolved. V loses 5 bases of germline sequence and J loses 2 bases, and the interval between the two ends is 9 bases. There are 14 amino acids in the CDR3, from cysteine to phenylalanine inclusive. CDR3 DNA only is kept here, 42 bases in frame from base 1. Per the germline V gene (reference sequence), MNHEY is the CDR1 and SMNVEV is the CDR2. The full variable domain, with segments outside the CDR3 supplied by the reference TRBV27 and TRBJ1-4 proteins, appears as EAQVTQNPRYLITVTGKKLTVTCSQNMNHEYMSWYRQDPGLGLRQIYYSMNVEVTDKGDVPEGYKVSRKEKRNFPLILESPSPNQTSLYFCASSPSNTNEKLFFGSGTQLSVL.